This T cell receptor (beta chain) was captured in a study of neurological immune-mediated disorders (dated by TCRdb to the late 2010s). Regarding the research as a whole: Peripheral blood TCR-beta repertoires from patients with HTLV-I-associated myelopathy (HAM/TSP), patients with multiple sclerosis, and healthy controls were compared in the study using UMI-based sequencing. Longitudinal samples, technical triplicates and paired sorted CD4+ and CD8+ T-cell subsets, alongside PBMC samples, were included among the roughly 100 TCR-beta libraries. The cohort was made up of some 70 subjects, consisting of 15 or so HAM/TSP patients, some 34 multiple sclerosis patients and around 20 healthy controls. Broader findings and caveats from the paper: No identical CDR3 amino acid sequences were found to be shared among expanded clones across subjects, suggesting that TCR-beta repertoires were private in all groups. TCR clonal expansion was highest in HAM/TSP patients and lowest in MS patients, with MS patients falling below even healthy controls.

cDNA synthesis used template-switch 5'RACE with a primer carrying a 10-nucleotide random unique molecular identifier tagging each TCR transcript. Over 170 million TCR-beta sequences, covering 15-18 subjects, were produced in each sequencing run. The RNeasy kit was used to extract total RNA. The KAPA Real-time Library Amplification kit was used to amplify TCR-beta VDJ regions with primers targeting the TCR constant region and the 5'RACE anchor. A first PCR added sample indexes and Illumina adaptors, after which a second PCR increased the library yield. After Ampure bead purification, the roughly 650 bp TCR product was size-selected on a 2% E-gel SizeSelection system. Library quality was checked on a Bioanalyzer, concentration was measured with Qubit, and libraries were quantified with the Kapa Library Quantification kit before pooling. Libraries were sequenced paired-end 2 x 150 bp on an Illumina HiSeq 2500. To increase sequence diversity, roughly 23-30% phiX was spiked into each library pool. Regarding the original processing steps: The UMI-based MiGEC pipeline processed quality-filtered reads and removed over 80% of raw TCR sequences during error correction. VDJ genes were aligned to IMGT germline references, and each clonotype was defined by a unique CDR3 amino acid sequence together with V-J genes. Clonal expansion, Shannon diversity and CDR3 relatedness were evaluated with VDJtools (CalcPairwiseDistances, ClusterSamples), while phylogenetic trees were built in CLCbio workbench. Clones with at least 8 unique UMIs were defined as expanded, with this threshold being based on coefficient-of-variation modelling across technical triplicates. The raw public data were reprocessed by TCRdb itself: fastp quality trimming at Q25, MiXCR clonotype calling, in-frame beta chains only. Rows merge per CDR3 protein into single entries with the most common DNA and genes. TCRdb assigned the V and J calls; the authors' analysis was not used. This sample lists about 23,000 distinct CDR3 sequences; 10% to 15% were detected once. About an eighth of the sample lies in the top ten.

V gives up 0 bases and J gives up 1 base, and the segment between their germline ends measures 5 bases. CDR1 and CDR2 (ENHRY, SYGVKD) derive from the germline V gene. Reading from cysteine to phenylalanine, the CDR3 counts 14 amino acids. The sequence is cut down to CDR3 DNA, 42 bases in frame from base 1. Libraries from unsorted PBMCs were made from 2 million PBMCs kept in RNAlater at -80 degrees C until RNA extraction. Peripheral blood was subjected to Ficoll-Hypaque density gradient centrifugation to isolate PBMCs, which were then cryopreserved in liquid nitrogen. This clonotype was counted many times. It lacks a known antigen. Base qualities are missing; no much larger clone stands one base away.

The TCR sequence derives from a woman in her sixties with HTLV-1-associated myelopathy (HAM/TSP). Here the chain combines TRBV10-3 and TRBJ2-3, with the D gene not confidently named. Sequenced sample: PBMCs. The CDR3 in this case is CAISESGRTDTQYF. The nucleotide sequence is given as TGTGCCATCAGTGAGTCGGGTCGCACAGATACGCAGTATTTT.